This T cell receptor beta chain originates from a study of beta chain features in type 1 diabetes. CDR1 and CDR2 (germline): SGHTA, FQGTGA. The V and J ends lost 6 bases and 5 bases respectively, with 12 bases between them. The CDR3 runs to 13 residues. Each of the sorted populations had a purity greater than 95%. Study-wide results and caveats: The study found fewer insertions and more deletions at VDJ junctions in type 1 diabetes patients. Moderate yet significant TCRB CDR3 shortening was seen in Type 1 diabetes patients in all four CD4+ subsets. Among patients, naive, central memory and Treg TCRB repertoires appeared more similar than among healthy donors.

Investigators reverse transcribed all isolated RNA, so they sequenced expressed TCRB transcripts. Sequencing was performed with immunoSEQ multiplex PCR; in TCRdb, only in-frame clones are kept and a portion is missing. The sample contains about 25,000 clones, roughly 70% of which appear only once. On this clone: Its specificity is unknown.

This TCR came from a woman aged 35 to 49 with type 1 diabetes. The sample taken for sequencing was stem cell memory CD4+ T cells from blood. The V call is TRBV7-3, the J call TRBJ2-3; TRBD2 is a possible D gene (6 bases). CDR3 sequence: CASSFKGGDTQYF. The CDR3 region has the DNA TGTGCCAGCAGTTTTAAGGGAGGAGATACGCAGTATTTT.